This note documents a single TCR beta chain sequence. The sample comes from a study of blood T cell repertoires in COVID-19. Germline loops: CDR1 SGHDT, CDR2 YYEEEE. The CDR3 runs to 16 residues. V lost 0 bases to trimming and J lost 5 bases; unmatched junction nucleotides: 4. Clones were sequenced by immunoSEQ multiplex PCR, and TCRdb holds only the in-frame ones, with some missing. The sample lists more than 100,000 clones, almost 85% occurring once. The source is a man between 60 and 70 years old with acute or convalescent COVID-19. The chain uses TRBV5-6 and TRBJ2-3; TRBD2 aligns across 12 bases. Sample: peripheral blood. Here the CDR3 reads CASSLETSGRIDTQYF. CDR3 DNA: TGTGCCAGCAGCTTGGAAACTAGCGGGAGGATAGATACGCAGTATTTT.